These T cell receptor beta chains were read from a single sample in a study of T cells in Graves' hyperthyroidism and ophthalmopathy. Each CDR3 protein is one row after TCRdb ran MiXCR on the multiplex PCR reads. The sample lists 650,000 to 850,000 distinct CDR3 sequences, 18% occurring once. Material: blood. All receptors come from a woman between 45 and 60 years old with Graves' hyperthyroidism that later progressed to Graves' ophthalmopathy. CDR3s include the opening cysteine and the closing phenylalanine or tryptophan. D genes are given only for firm matches. Some rows mark clone size as missing; the rest say once, few, many or name a class of expanded clone.

TRBV9,-,TRBJ1-5,-,TGTGCCAGCAGCGTAGTAGTGAACCCCCAGCCCCAGCATTTT,CASSVVVNPQPQHF
TRBV19,-,TRBJ1-1,-,TGTGCCAGTAGAAAACTGATAGGGACTGGCACTGAAGCTTTCTTT,CASRKLIGTGTEAFF
TRBV13,few,TRBJ2-5,TRBD2,TGTGCCAGCAGCCCCTGGAACCGGGGAGGGGAGACCCAGTACTTC,CASSPWNRGGETQYF
TRBV7-9,-,TRBJ1-6,-,TGTGCCAGCAGCGTGGAGGGGGGATACGGCTCCTATAATTCACCCCTCCACTTT,CASSVEGGYGSYNSPLHF
TRBV30,-,TRBJ1-4,-,TGTGCCTGTAGCCCTAATGAAAAACTGTTTTTT,CACSPNEKLFF
TRBV18,-,TRBJ1-5,TRBD1,TGTGCCAGCTCACAAAGGAGGGGGCGGAGGGCGGCCCAGCATTTT,CASSQRRGRRAAQHF
TRBV6-1,few,TRBJ1-1,TRBD1,TGTGCCAGCAGGGGCAGGGGGGGGACTGAAGCTTTCTTT,CASRGRGGTEAFF
TRBV20-1,few,TRBJ2-7,-,TGCAGTGCCACGCCCGCTGGCTACGAGCAGTACTTC,CSATPAGYEQYF
TRBV11-2,many,TRBJ2-7,-,TGTGCCAGCAGCATCGGGGACTTCTACGAGCAGTACTTC,CASSIGDFYEQYF
TRBV13,many,TRBJ1-1,-,TGTGCCAGCAGCCTAAGACAGCTAAACACTGAAGCTTTCTTT,CASSLRQLNTEAFF
TRBV9,-,TRBJ1-2,-,TGTGCCAGCAGCGTAGGGATGGAATGGTATGGCTACACCTTC,CASSVGMEWYGYTF
TRBV6-1,many,TRBJ1-1,TRBD1,TGTGCCAGCAGTGGAAGGACAGGGGACACTGAAGCTTTCTTT,CASSGRTGDTEAFF
TRBV20-1,few,TRBJ1-1,-,TGCAGTGCAACAGGAGATTGGGGGACTGAAGCTTTCTTT,CSATGDWGTEAFF
TRBV5-4,few,TRBJ2-3,TRBD1,TGTGCCAGCAGTCCAGATGGGAATACAGGGGAGACGCAGTATTTT,CASSPDGNTGETQYF
TRBV10-3,-,TRBJ1-2,TRBD1,TGTGCCATCAGTGAGCCCCGCGGCCTAAGACAGGGGGCGGCCTATGGCTACACCTTC,CAISEPRGLRQGAAYGYTF
TRBV5-1,few,TRBJ1-5,-,TGCGCCAGCAGCTTGCTACAGGGATCTCAGCCCCAGCATTTT,CASSLLQGSQPQHF
TRBV19,-,TRBJ1-2,TRBD1,TGTGCCAGTGATGGACAGGGGATGAATGGCTACACCTTC,CASDGQGMNGYTF
TRBV9,-,TRBJ1-5,-,TGTGCCAGCAGCGTAGGGGGGGGAGTAGGCCAGCCCCAGCATTTT,CASSVGGGVGQPQHF
TRBV12-3/TRBV12-4,-,TRBJ1-5,-,TGTGCCAGCGGCCGGGACATTCAGCCCCAGCATTTT,CASGRDIQPQHF
TRBV4-1,few,TRBJ1-5,-,TGCGCCAGCAGACCCGGACCCGCGGGAGGGCAGCCCCAGCATTTT,CASRPGPAGGQPQHF
TRBV6-4,many,TRBJ1-1,-,TGTGCCAGCAGTGTCAGCCCCGGCACTGAAGCTTTCTTT,CASSVSPGTEAFF
TRBV24-1,few,TRBJ2-3,TRBD2,TGTGCCACCAGTACGACCGGGACTAGCGGGGCCCCGGGCACAGATACGCAGTATTTT,CATSTTGTSGAPGTDTQYF
TRBV13,-,TRBJ1-6,TRBD1,TGTGCCAGCAGCGTCAGACAGGGGAATAATTCACCCCTCCACTTT,CASSVRQGNNSPLHF
TRBV27,many,TRBJ2-5,-,TGTGCCAGCAGGTCGGGGGTGGGGGAGACCCAGTACTTC,CASRSGVGETQYF
TRBV27,-,TRBJ1-1,-,TGTGCCAGCCGCCGGGTGGGCCGGGTGAACACTGAAGCTTTCTTT,CASRRVGRVNTEAFF
TRBV6-1,many,TRBJ2-5,-,TGTGCCAGCAGTTGGCTAGGGGGGATGGAGACCCAGTACTTC,CASSWLGGMETQYF
TRBV14,few,TRBJ1-6,-,TGTGCCAGCAGCCAACAAATTTCACCCCTCCACTTT,CASSQQISPLHF
TRBV6-4,-,TRBJ1-1,-,TGTGCCAGCAGCCCTTCAAACAGGGTTGGCACTGAAGCTTTCTTT,CASSPSNRVGTEAFF
TRBV12-3/TRBV12-4,many,TRBJ1-1,-,TGTGCCAGCAGTTTGAGGGGCGCCACTGAAGCTTTCTTT,CASSLRGATEAFF
TRBV9,-,TRBJ2-1,-,TGTGCCAGCAGCGTAGGGGGCGTGAGCTCCTACAATGAGCAGTTCTTC,CASSVGGVSSYNEQFF
TRBV10-3,-,TRBJ1-1,TRBD1,TGTGCCATCAGTGCAGACAGGGGGGACACTGAAGCTTTCTTT,CAISADRGDTEAFF
TRBV6-2/TRBV6-3,-,TRBJ2-2,-,TGTGCCATAACCTTGAGGGGGGTAAGGTGCACCGGGGAGCTGTTTTTT,CAITLRGVRCTGELFF
TRBV6-1,many,TRBJ1-1,-,TGTGCCAGCAGCGCTCGGACGGAAGCTTTCTTT,CASSARTEAFF
TRBV12-3/TRBV12-4,-,TRBJ2-1,TRBD2,TGTGCCAGCAGTTCCCATTTAGCGGGGCATGAGCAGTTCTTC,CASSSHLAGHEQFF
TRBV3-1,many,TRBJ1-3,-,TGTGCCAGCAGCCAAGATTCAGTGTCTGGAAACACCATATATTTT,CASSQDSVSGNTIYF
TRBV18,-,TRBJ2-5,TRBD2,TGTGCCAGCTCACCTGGACTAGACCAAGAGACCCGGTACTTC,CASSPGLDQETRYF
TRBV7-9,many,TRBJ1-1,-,TGTGCCAGCAGCTTAGTTATAGGGACGACTGAAGCTTTCTTT,CASSLVIGTTEAFF
TRBV29-1,-,TRBJ1-2,TRBD1,TGCAGCGTTGAATGGTCCTCGGGACAGGACTATGGCTACACCTTC,CSVEWSSGQDYGYTF
TRBV20-1,few,TRBJ1-4,TRBD1,TGCAGTGCTAGAACAGGGGGGGAAGAAAAACTGTTTTTT,CSARTGGEEKLFF
TRBV11-1,many,TRBJ1-2,TRBD1,TGTGCCAGCAGTTTGACGGACAGGGCTCTGGTTGGCTACACCTTC,CASSLTDRALVGYTF
TRBV19,-,TRBJ2-5,TRBD2,TGTGCCAGTAGTAAACCCCTACTAGCGGGGGAAGAGACCCAGTACTTC,CASSKPLLAGEETQYF
TRBV9,few,TRBJ2-7,-,TGTGCCAGCAGCGTAGGTCTGCGTACGATCGACGAGCAGTACTTC,CASSVGLRTIDEQYF
TRBV7-9,few,TRBJ2-5,-,TGTGCCAGCAGCTTAGAGGTAACGGAAACCGGGAGGACCCAGTACTTC,CASSLEVTETGRTQYF
TRBV19,few,TRBJ2-2,TRBD1,TGTGCCAGTAGGCCGGACAGGCTAATAACGAACACCGGGGAGCTGTTTTTT,CASRPDRLITNTGELFF
TRBV20-1,many,TRBJ1-1,-,TGCAGTGCCCCCGGGACACCCAGACTCATGAACACTGAAGCTTTCTTT,CSAPGTPRLMNTEAFF
TRBV6-2/TRBV6-3,-,TRBJ2-5,-,TGTGCCAGCAGTTACTCGACGGTGGCCGAGACCCAGTACTTC,CASSYSTVAETQYF
TRBV19,-,TRBJ2-7,-,TGTGCCAGTAGTATGGCCTCATGGGGGGAGAGGTCCTACGAGCAGTACTTC,CASSMASWGERSYEQYF
TRBV20-1,-,TRBJ2-1,-,TGCAGTGCTAGAGTGGTATCCAGCGTTTCCTACAATGAGCAGTTCTTC,CSARVVSSVSYNEQFF
TRBV19,few,TRBJ1-3,-,TGTGCCAGTAGTCTCGCGGTGGGAAACACCATATATTTT,CASSLAVGNTIYF
TRBV10-3,-,TRBJ1-2,-,TGTGCCACCCTCTTTGGGGGTCCGGGTGGCTACACCTTC,CATLFGGPGGYTF
TRBV24-1,-,TRBJ2-5,-,TGTGCCACCAGTGATTTGCAAGGGGGGACAGTCGGCGAGACCCAGTACTTC,CATSDLQGGTVGETQYF
TRBV27,many,TRBJ1-2,-,TGTGCCAGCAGTTTATCGAACTCTGGTCTCGATGGCTACACCTTC,CASSLSNSGLDGYTF